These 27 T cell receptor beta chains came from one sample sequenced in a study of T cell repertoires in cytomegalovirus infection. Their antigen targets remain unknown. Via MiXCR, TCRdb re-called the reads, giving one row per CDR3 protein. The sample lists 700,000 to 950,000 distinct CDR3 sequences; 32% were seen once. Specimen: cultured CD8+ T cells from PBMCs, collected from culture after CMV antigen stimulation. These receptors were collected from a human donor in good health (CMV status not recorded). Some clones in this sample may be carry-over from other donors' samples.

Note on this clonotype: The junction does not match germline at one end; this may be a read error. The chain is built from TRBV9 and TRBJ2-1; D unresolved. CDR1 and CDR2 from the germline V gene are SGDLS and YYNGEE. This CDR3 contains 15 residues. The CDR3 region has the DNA TGTGCCAGCAGCGCCCCGGGTGATTCCTACAAAGAGCAGTTCTTC. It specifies CASSAPGDSYKEQFF.

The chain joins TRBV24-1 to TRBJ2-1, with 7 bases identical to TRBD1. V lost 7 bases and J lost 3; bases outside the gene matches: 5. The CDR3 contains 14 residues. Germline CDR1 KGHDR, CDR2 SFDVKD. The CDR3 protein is CATSRQGYYNEQFF. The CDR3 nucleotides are TGTGCCACCAGCAGACAGGGATACTACAATGAGCAGTTCTTC.

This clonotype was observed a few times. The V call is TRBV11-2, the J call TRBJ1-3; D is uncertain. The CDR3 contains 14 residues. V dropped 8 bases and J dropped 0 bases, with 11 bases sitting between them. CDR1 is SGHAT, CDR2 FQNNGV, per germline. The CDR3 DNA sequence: TGTGCCAGCTCGACGGGAGACTCTGGAAACACCATATATTTT. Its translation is CASSTGDSGNTIYF.

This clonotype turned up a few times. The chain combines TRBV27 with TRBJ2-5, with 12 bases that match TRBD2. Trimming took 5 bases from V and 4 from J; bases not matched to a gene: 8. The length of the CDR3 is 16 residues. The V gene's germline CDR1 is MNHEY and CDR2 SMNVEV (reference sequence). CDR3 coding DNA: TGTGCCAGCAGTCCCAGGACTAGCGGGGAGGGAGAGACCCAGTACTTC. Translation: CASSPRTSGEGETQYF.

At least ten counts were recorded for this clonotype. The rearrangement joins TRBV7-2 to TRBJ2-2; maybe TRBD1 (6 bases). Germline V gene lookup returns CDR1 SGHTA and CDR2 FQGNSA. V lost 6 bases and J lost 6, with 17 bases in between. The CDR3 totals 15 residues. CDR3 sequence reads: CASRGRDNSAGELFF. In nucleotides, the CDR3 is TGTGCCAGCAGGGGTCGGGACAATAGTGCCGGGGAGCTGTTTTTT. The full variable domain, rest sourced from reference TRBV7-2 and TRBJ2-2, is GAGVSQSPSNKVTEKGKDVELRCDPISGHTALYWYRQSLGQGLEFLIYFQGNSAPDKSGLPSDRFSAERTGGSVSTLTIQRTQQEDSAVYLCASRGRDNSAGELFFGEGSRLTVL.

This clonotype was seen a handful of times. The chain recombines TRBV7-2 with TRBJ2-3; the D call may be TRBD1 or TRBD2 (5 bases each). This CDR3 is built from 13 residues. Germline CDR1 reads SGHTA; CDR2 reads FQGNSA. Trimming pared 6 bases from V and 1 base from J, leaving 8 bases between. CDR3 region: CASRGVGTDTQYF. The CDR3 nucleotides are TGTGCCAGCAGGGGGGTGGGCACAGATACGCAGTATTTT.

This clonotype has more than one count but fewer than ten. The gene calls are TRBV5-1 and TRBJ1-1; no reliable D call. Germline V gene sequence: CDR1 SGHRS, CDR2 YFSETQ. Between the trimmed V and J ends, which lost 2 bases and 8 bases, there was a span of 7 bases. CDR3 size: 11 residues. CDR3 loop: CASSLSEEAFF. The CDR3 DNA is TGCGCCAGCAGCTTATCGGAGGAAGCTTTCTTT. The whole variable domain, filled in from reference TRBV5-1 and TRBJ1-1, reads KAGVTQTPRYLIKTRGQQVTLSCSPISGHRSVSWYQQTPGQGLQFLFEYFSETQRNKGNFPGRFSGRQFSNSRSEMNVSTLELGDSALYLCASSLSEEAFFGQGTRLTVV.

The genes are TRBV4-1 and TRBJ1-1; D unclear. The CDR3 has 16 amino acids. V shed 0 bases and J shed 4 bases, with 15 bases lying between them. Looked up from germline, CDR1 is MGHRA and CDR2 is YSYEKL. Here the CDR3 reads CASSQEAGFWSTEAFF. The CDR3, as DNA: TGCGCCAGCAGCCAAGAAGCTGGTTTTTGGAGCACTGAAGCTTTCTTT.

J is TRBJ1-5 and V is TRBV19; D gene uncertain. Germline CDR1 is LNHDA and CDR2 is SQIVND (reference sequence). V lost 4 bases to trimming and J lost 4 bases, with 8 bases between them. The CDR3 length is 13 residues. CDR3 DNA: TGTGCCAGTAGTAAGGGCAAAAATCAGCCCCAGCATTTT. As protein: CASSKGKNQPQHF.

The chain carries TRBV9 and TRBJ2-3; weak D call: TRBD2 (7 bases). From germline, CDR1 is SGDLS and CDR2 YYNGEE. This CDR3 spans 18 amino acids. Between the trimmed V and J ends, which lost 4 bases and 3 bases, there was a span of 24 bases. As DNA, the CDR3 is TGTGCCAGCAGCCAATCCCCCCGGGCGGGGGCAGGAACAGATACGCAGTATTTT. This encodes CASSQSPRAGAGTDTQYF. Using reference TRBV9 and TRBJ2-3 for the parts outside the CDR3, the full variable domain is DSGVTQTPKHLITATGQRVTLRCSPRSGDLSVYWYQQSLDQGLQFLIQYYNGEERAKGNILERFSAQQFPDLHSELNLSSLELGDSALYFCASSQSPRAGAGTDTQYFGPGTRLTVL.

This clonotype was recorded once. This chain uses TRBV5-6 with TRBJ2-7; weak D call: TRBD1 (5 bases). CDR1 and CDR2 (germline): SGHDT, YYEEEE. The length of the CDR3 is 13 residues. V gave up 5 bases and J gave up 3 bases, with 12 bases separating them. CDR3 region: CASRRDSHYEQYF. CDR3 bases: TGTGCCAGCAGGCGCGACAGTCACTACGAGCAGTACTTC. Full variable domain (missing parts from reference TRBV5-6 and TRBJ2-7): DAGVTQSPTHLIKTRGQQVTLRCSPKSGHDTVSWYQQALGQGPQFIFQYYEEEERQRGNFPDRFSGHQFPNYSSELNVNALLLGDSALYLCASRRDSHYEQYFGPGTRLTVT.

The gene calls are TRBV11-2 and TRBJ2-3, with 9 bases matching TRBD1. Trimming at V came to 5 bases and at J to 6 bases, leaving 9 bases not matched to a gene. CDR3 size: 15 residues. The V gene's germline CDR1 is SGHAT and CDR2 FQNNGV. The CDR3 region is CASSLGDRVFDTQYF. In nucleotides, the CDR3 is TGTGCCAGCAGCCTTGGGGACAGGGTCTTCGATACGCAGTATTTT.

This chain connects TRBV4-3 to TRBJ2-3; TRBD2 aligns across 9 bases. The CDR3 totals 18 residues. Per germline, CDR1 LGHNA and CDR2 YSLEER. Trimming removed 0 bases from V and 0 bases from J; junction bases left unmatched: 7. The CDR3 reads CASSQDRVAGASTDTQYF. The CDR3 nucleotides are TGCGCCAGCAGCCAAGATCGGGTAGCGGGGGCTAGCACAGATACGCAGTATTTT.

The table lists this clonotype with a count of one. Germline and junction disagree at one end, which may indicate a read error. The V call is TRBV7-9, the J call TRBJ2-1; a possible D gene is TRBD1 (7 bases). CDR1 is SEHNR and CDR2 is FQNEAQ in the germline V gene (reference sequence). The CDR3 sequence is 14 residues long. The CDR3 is CASRAGGRINEQLF. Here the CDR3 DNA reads TGTGCCAGCAGGGCAGGGGGGCGGATCAATGAGCAGCTCTTC.

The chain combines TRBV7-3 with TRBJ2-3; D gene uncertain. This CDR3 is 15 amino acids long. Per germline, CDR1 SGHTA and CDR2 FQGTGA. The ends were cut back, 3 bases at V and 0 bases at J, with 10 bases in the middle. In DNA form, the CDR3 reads TGTGCCAGCAGCTTTTTTCCTTCTAGCACAGATACGCAGTATTTT. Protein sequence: CASSFFPSSTDTQYF. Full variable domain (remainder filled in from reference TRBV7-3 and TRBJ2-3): GAGVSQTPSNKVTEKGKYVELRCDPISGHTALYWYRQSLGQGPEFLIYFQGTGAADDSGLPNDRFFAVRPEGSVSTLKIQRTERGDSAVYLCASSFFPSSTDTQYFGPGTRLTVL.

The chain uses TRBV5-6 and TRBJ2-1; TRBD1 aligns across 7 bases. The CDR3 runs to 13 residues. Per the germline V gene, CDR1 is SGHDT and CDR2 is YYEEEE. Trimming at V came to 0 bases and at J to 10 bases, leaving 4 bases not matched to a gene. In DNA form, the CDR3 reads TGTGCCAGCAGCTTGGAAGGGGGCGAGGAGCAGTTCTTC. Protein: CASSLEGGEEQFF. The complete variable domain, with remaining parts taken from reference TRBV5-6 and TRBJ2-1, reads DAGVTQSPTHLIKTRGQQVTLRCSPKSGHDTVSWYQQALGQGPQFIFQYYEEEERQRGNFPDRFSGHQFPNYSSELNVNALLLGDSALYLCASSLEGGEEQFFGPGTRLTVL.

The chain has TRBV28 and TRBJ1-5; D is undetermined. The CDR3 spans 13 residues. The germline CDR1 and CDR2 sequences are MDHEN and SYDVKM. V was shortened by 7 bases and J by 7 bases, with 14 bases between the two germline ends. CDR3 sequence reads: CASTPAEGQPQHF. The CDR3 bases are TGTGCCAGCACCCCCGCGGAGGGACAGCCCCAGCATTTT.

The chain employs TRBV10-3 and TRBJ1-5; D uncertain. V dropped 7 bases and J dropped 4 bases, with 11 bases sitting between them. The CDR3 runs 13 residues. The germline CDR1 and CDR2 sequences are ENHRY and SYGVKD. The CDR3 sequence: CAIKGLGNQPQHF. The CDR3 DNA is TGTGCCATCAAGGGATTAGGTAATCAGCCCCAGCATTTT.

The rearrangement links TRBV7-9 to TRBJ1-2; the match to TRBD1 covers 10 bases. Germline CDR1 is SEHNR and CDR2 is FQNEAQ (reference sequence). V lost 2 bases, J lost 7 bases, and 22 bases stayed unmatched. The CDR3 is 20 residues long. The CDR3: CASSLIVLSLRDRGDSGYTF. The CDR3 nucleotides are TGTGCCAGCAGCTTAATCGTACTTTCGCTACGGGACAGGGGAGACTCTGGCTACACCTTC.

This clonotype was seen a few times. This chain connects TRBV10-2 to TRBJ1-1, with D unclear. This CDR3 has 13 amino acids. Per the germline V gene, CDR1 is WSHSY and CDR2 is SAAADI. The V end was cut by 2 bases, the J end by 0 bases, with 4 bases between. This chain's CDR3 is CASSERVNTEAFF. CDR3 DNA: TGCGCCAGCAGTGAGCGGGTGAACACTGAAGCTTTCTTT.

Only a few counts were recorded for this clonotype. The CDR3 loop reads CASSFSRDRVIYEQYF. The CDR3 DNA reads TGTGCCAGCAGTTTTTCTCGGGACAGGGTCATCTACGAGCAGTACTTC. This chain links TRBV12-3 or TRBV12-4 with TRBJ2-7; 9 bases line up with TRBD1. Unmatched junction bases numbered 9, after V lost 3 bases and J lost 3 bases. CDR3 length: 16 residues.

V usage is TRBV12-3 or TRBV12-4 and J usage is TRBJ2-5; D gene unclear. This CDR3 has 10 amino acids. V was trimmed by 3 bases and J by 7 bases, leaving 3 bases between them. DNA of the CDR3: TGTGCCAGCAGTTTGAGGACCCAGTACTTC. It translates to CASSLRTQYF.

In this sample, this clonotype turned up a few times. The CDR3 coding sequence is TGTGCCAGCAGTGAAGGGAAACTTAGCAATCAGCCCCAGCATTTT. As protein: CASSEGKLSNQPQHF. The J gene is TRBJ1-5, the V gene TRBV6-1, with no clear D. Per the germline V gene, CDR1 is MNHNS and CDR2 is SASEGT. Trimming left V 1 base short and J 0 bases short, with 7 bases between. This CDR3 is 15 amino acids long.

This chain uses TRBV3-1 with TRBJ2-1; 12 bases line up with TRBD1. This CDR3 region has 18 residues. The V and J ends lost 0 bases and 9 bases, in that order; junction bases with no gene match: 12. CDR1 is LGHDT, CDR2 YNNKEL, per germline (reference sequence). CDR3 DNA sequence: TGTGCCAGCAGCCAAGAGGGCGGGACAGGGGGCGCGGTCGGTGAGCAGTTCTTC. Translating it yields CASSQEGGTGGAVGEQFF.

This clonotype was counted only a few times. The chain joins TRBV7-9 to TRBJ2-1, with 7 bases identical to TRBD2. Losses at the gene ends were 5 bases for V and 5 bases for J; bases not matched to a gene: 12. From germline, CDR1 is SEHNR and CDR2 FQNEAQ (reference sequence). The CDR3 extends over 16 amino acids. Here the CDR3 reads CASSPAPGGSNNEQFF. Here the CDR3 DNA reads TGTGCCAGCAGCCCAGCCCCCGGGGGGTCTAACAATGAGCAGTTCTTC.

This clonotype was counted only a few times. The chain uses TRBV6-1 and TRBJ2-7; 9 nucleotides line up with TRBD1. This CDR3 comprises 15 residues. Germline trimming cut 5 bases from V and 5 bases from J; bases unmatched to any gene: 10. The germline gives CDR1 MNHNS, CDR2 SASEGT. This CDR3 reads CASSWRGQGLDEQYF. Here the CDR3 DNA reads TGTGCCAGCAGTTGGCGGGGACAGGGATTGGACGAGCAGTACTTC.

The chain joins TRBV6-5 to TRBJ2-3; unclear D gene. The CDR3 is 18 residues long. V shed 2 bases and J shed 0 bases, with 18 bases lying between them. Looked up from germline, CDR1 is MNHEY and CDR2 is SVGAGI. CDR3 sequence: CASSYNSDPGSSTDTQYF. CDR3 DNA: TGTGCCAGCAGTTACAACTCAGATCCCGGCAGTAGCACAGATACGCAGTATTTT.